These T cell receptor beta chains were read from a single sample in a study of blood T cell repertoires in COVID-19. Generated by immunoSEQ multiplex PCR, the TCRdb table keeps only in-frame clones and is missing some. The sample holds about 160,000 clones, 65% to 85% seen once. Sequences were obtained from peripheral blood. These receptors came from a woman over 75 with acute or convalescent COVID-19. Both conserved end residues are part of each CDR3. D genes are given only for firm matches. Clone size is given for some rows only: seen once, a few or many times, or a class if the clone is expanded.

length	D	size	V	J	DNA	CDR3
14	NA	once	TRBV27	TRBJ2-7	TGTGCCAGCAGTCTTTCCGGGGGATCCTACGAGCAGTACTTC	CASSLSGGSYEQYF
19	NA	NA	TRBV15	TRBJ1-5	TGTGCCACCAGCAGAGAACGGACTCTTAGGGGAGGCGGCAATCAGCCCCAGCATTTT	CATSRERTLRGGGNQPQHF
15	TRBD1	NA	TRBV6-2/TRBV6-3	TRBJ1-5	TGTGCCAGCAGTGCGGACAGGGGGCGCCGGGAGCCCCAGCATTTT	CASSADRGRREPQHF
14	NA	NA	TRBV7-9	TRBJ1-1	TGTGCCAGCAGCCAGCTACAGGCGAACACTGAAGCTTTCTTT	CASSQLQANTEAFF
14	NA	NA	TRBV12-5	TRBJ1-5	TGTGCTAGTGGTAATACAGGGTTGGGGCAGCCCCAGCATTTT	CASGNTGLGQPQHF
15	TRBD2	NA	TRBV6-1	TRBJ2-7	TGTGCCAGCAGTGAACCCTGGGGAGGGCTCTACGAGCAGTACTTC	CASSEPWGGLYEQYF
15	TRBD1	few	TRBV19	TRBJ1-5	TGTGCCAGTAGTACGACAGGGGGCGGCAATCAGCCCCAGCATTTT	CASSTTGGGNQPQHF
15	TRBD1	NA	TRBV3-1/TRBV3-2	TRBJ1-4	TGTGCCAGCAGCCAAAGACAGGGGGGATATGAAAAACTGTTTTTT	CASSQRQGGYEKLFF
14	NA	NA	TRBV27	TRBJ1-1	TGTGCCAGCACCCCCGGGGGGCGGTACACTGAAGCTTTCTTT	CASTPGGRYTEAFF
15	NA	once	TRBV6-1	TRBJ1-5	TGTGCCAGCAGTGAACCTGGACACGGCAATCAGCCCCAGCATTTT	CASSEPGHGNQPQHF
14	NA	NA	TRBV7-8	TRBJ1-2	TGTGCCAGCAGCCTGGGGGCCAGATACTATGGCTACACCTTC	CASSLGARYYGYTF
15	TRBD1	NA	TRBV5-1	TRBJ2-2	TGCGCCAGCAGCGTGGGTCAGGGGGTTGCCGGGGAGCTGTTTTTT	CASSVGQGVAGELFF
16	TRBD1	NA	TRBV5-5	TRBJ1-6	TGTGCCAGCAGCTGGGGACAGGGCTCCTATAATTCACCCCTCCACTTT	CASSWGQGSYNSPLHF
16	TRBD1	NA	TRBV7-8	TRBJ2-5	TGTGCCAGCAGCTTATCGGGGACAGGGGGCCGGGAGACCCAGTACTTC	CASSLSGTGGRETQYF
17	NA	NA	TRBV27	TRBJ1-5	TGTGCCAGCAGTTTAAGGCCTGAGGGTAACGGCAATCAGCCCCAGCATTTT	CASSLRPEGNGNQPQHF
14	TRBD1	NA	TRBV3-1/TRBV3-2	TRBJ2-7	TGTGCCAGCAGCCCGGGGACAGGAAACTACGAGCAGTACTTC	CASSPGTGNYEQYF
14	NA	NA	TRBV18	TRBJ1-6	TGTGCCAGCTCACAAGACCGGGAGAATTCACCCCTCCACTTT	CASSQDRENSPLHF
15	TRBD2	NA	TRBV3-1/TRBV3-2	TRBJ2-1	TGTGCCAGCAGCCAACTAGCGGGGACCTACAATGAGCAGTTCTTC	CASSQLAGTYNEQFF
13	NA	once	TRBV27	TRBJ1-6	TGTGCCAGCAAGGGGACTTATAATTCACCCCTCCACTTT	CASKGTYNSPLHF
15	TRBD1	few	TRBV10-1	TRBJ1-5	TGCGCCAGCAGTCACAGGGGGCTTGGCAATCAGCCCCAGCATTTT	CASSHRGLGNQPQHF
13	NA	NA	TRBV5-1	TRBJ1-1	TGCGCCAGCAGCACGAGCGGGTCTACTGAAGCTTTCTTT	CASSTSGSTEAFF
15	NA	NA	TRBV10-2	TRBJ2-7	TGCGCCAGCAGCGATGGCTTCGGACTAACCTACGAGCAGTACTTC	CASSDGFGLTYEQYF
15	NA	NA	TRBV6-6	TRBJ1-1	TGTGCCAGCAGTTACTCGACAGCCCTGAACACTGAAGCTTTCTTT	CASSYSTALNTEAFF
14	NA	once	TRBV21-1	TRBJ2-7	TGTGCCAGCAGCAACAGACAGGGGCCCTACGAGCAGTACTTC	CASSNRQGPYEQYF
13	TRBD1	NA	TRBV30	TRBJ1-1	TGTGCCTGTGGGACAGGGGGCTTCACTGAAGCTTTCTTT	CACGTGGFTEAFF
14	TRBD2	NA	TRBV11-2	TRBJ2-7	TGTGCCAGCAGCTTAGGGGAGGGGCCCTACGAGCAGTACTTC	CASSLGEGPYEQYF
15	NA	few	TRBV5-1	TRBJ1-5	TGCGCCAGCAGCTTGGGGACAGTCCTTGGGGAGCCCCAGCATTTT	CASSLGTVLGEPQHF
18	TRBD2	NA	TRBV5-1	TRBJ2-4	TGCGCCAGCAGCTCCAGGACTAGCGGGGGTCTAGCCAAAAACATTCAGTACTTC	CASSSRTSGGLAKNIQYF
14	TRBD1	NA	TRBV7-2	TRBJ1-5	TGTGCCAGCAGCCTTTCCAGGGGGCAAGAGGCCCAGCATTTT	CASSLSRGQEAQHF
18	TRBD2	NA	TRBV5-1	TRBJ2-3	TGCGCCAGCAGCTTCGGGAGGGGGACTAGAGAAGACACAGATACGCAGTATTTT	CASSFGRGTREDTDTQYF
13	NA	few	TRBV28	TRBJ1-5	TGTGCCACCTTTGGGCGAGACAATCAGCCCCAGCATTTT	CATFGRDNQPQHF
13	TRBD1	NA	TRBV29-1	TRBJ1-1	TGCAGCGTGGCGGGACAGGGGAACACTGAAGCTTTCTTT	CSVAGQGNTEAFF
15	NA	NA	TRBV28	TRBJ1-3	TGTGCCAGCAGTTTGAGGGGGACCTCTGGAAACACCATATATTTT	CASSLRGTSGNTIYF
16	TRBD2	NA	TRBV6-4	TRBJ2-7	TGTGCCATCAAAAACCCACGGACTAGCGGGGGTTACGAGCAGTACTTC	CAIKNPRTSGGYEQYF
15	NA	once	TRBV28	TRBJ1-5	TGTGCCAGCAGTTTTTCAATACATAGCAATCAGCCCCAGCATTTT	CASSFSIHSNQPQHF
13	NA	NA	TRBV19	TRBJ1-1	TGTGCCAGTAGTAGAACAGGGTTCACTGAAGCTTTCTTT	CASSRTGFTEAFF
21	NA	NA	TRBV12-2	TRBJ1-6	TGTGCAAGTCGCTTAGCGACGCCCTCGCGATCAAAAGGGGGTCATAATTCACCCCTCCACTTT	CASRLATPSRSKGGHNSPLHF
13	TRBD1	NA	TRBV28	TRBJ1-1	TGTGCCAGCAGTTCGGGGACAGGGGTGGCAGCTTTCTTT	CASSSGTGVAAFF
17	NA	NA	TRBV7-8	TRBJ1-1	TGTGCCAGCAGCCTAGGGGTGGGCTACAGGGTGTTCACTGAAGCTTTCTTT	CASSLGVGYRVFTEAFF
15	TRBD1	NA	TRBV6-5	TRBJ2-4	TGTGCCAGCGGCGGGACAGGGTTGGCCAAAAACATTCAGTACTTC	CASGGTGLAKNIQYF
14	NA	NA	TRBV3-1/TRBV3-2	TRBJ1-4	TGTGCCAGCAGCCAACACACCACTAATGAAAAACTGTTTTTT	CASSQHTTNEKLFF
15	NA	NA	TRBV7-8	TRBJ1-1	TGTGCCAGCAGCGGATACAGGATCGCCAACACTGAAGCTTTCTTT	CASSGYRIANTEAFF